This T cell receptor beta chain was found in a study of early T cells in non-severe SARS-CoV-2 infection. The protocol attached unique molecular identifiers to individual cDNA molecules. TCRdb re-called the 5' RACE reads with MiXCR, one entry per CDR3 protein. The table records approximately 52,000 distinct CDR3 sequences, 7% to 9% of them present only once. This CDR3 spans 15 amino acids. CDR1 and CDR2 from the germline V gene are SGHRS and YFSETQ. V dropped 3 bases and J dropped 3 bases, with 14 bases sitting between them. The V and J genes are TRBV5-1 and TRBJ2-3, with a weak D call TRBD1 (6 bases). Source material: whole blood. This sequence was found in an adult who was a healthcare worker with PCR-confirmed SARS-CoV-2 infection or an uninfected control (not recorded which). This chain's CDR3 is CASSWVQGPTDTQYF. The DNA for the CDR3 is TGCGCCAGCAGCTGGGTACAGGGACCAACAGATACGCAGTATTTT.